The source of this T cell receptor (beta chain) is a study of technical replicates of blood from four donors. Profiled with immunoSEQ multiplex PCR; TCRdb holds only in-frame clones, not every one. The sample yields roughly 81,000 clones, 86% seen once. Deletions cut 0 bases from V and 0 bases from J, with 15 bases between. Germline V gene data show CDR1 as MGHRA and CDR2 as YSYEKL. This CDR3 has 19 amino acids. This receptor was taken from a human donor in good health. Some clones in this sample may be carry-over from other donors' samples. The chain couples TRBV4-1 to TRBJ1-6; TRBD1 is a possible D gene (6 bases). The specimen sequenced was PBMCs. Here the CDR3 DNA reads TGCGCCAGCAGCCAAGATTCTGACAGGCCGAGCTCCTATAATTCACCCCTCCACTTT. It translates to CASSQDSDRPSSYNSPLHF.